This TCR beta chain was obtained from a study of blood T cell repertoires in COVID-19. Study overall: Sites in the United States, Italy and Spain provided acute and convalescent COVID-19 samples. In each case, the material was cDNA or gDNA derived from T cells, B-cell-depleted T cells, or PBMCs.

This clone was seen a handful of times. Authors' data handling: Amplified reference gene primers provided the basis for estimating nucleated cell counts. Generated by immunoSEQ multiplex PCR, the TCRdb table keeps only in-frame clones and is missing some. That table is the source of V, J and clone size, and D and trimming were worked out from the DNA. Here the sample spans about 220,000 clones, around 84% being singletons. The CDR3 covers 15 residues. Germline CDR1 and CDR2: MRHNA and SNTAGT. Trimming at V came to 5 bases and at J to 9 bases, leaving 12 bases not matched to a gene. The TCR originated in a man aged 30 to 39 with active or convalescent COVID-19. The source material was peripheral blood. The rearrangement links TRBV6-4 to TRBJ2-1, with TRBD2 matching over 8 bases. DNA of the CDR3: TGTGCCAGCAGTAAGAGAGCGGGAGATAATAGTGAGCAGTTCTTC. It translates to CASSKRAGDNSEQFF.